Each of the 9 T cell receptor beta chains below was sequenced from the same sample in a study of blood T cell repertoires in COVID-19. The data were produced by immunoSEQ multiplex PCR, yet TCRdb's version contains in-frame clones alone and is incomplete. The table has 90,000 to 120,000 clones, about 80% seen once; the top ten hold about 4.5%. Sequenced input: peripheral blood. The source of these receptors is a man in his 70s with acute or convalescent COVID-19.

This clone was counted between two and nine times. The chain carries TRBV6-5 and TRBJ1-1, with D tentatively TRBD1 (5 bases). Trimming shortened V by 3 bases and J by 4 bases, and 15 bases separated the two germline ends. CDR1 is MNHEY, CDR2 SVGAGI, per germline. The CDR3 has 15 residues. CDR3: CASSYWGVKITEAFF. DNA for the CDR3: TGTGCCAGCAGTTATTGGGGCGTAAAAATCACTGAAGCTTTCTTT.

The CDR3 coding sequence is TGTGCCAGCAGTCTGGTAGTGAACACTGAAGCTTTCTTT. Amino acids: CASSLVVNTEAFF. This rearrangement joins TRBV6-5 to TRBJ1-1, with D unresolved. The CDR3 is made up of 13 amino acids. V was cut by 5 bases and J by 0 bases, with 7 bases left in between. The V gene's germline CDR1 is MNHEY and CDR2 SVGAGI.

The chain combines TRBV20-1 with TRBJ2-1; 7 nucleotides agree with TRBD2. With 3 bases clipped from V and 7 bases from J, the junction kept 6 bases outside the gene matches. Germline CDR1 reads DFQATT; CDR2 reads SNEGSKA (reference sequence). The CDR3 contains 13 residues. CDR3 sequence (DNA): TGCAGTGCTAGTCAGGGAGGGATGAATGAGCAGTTCTTC. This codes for CSASQGGMNEQFF.

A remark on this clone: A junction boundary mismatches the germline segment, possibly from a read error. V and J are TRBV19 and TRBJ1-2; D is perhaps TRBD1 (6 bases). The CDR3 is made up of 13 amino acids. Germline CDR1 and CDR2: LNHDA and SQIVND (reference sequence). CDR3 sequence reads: CASNPQGYYGYTF. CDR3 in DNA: TGTGCCAGTAATCCACAGGGTTACTACGGCTACACCTTC.

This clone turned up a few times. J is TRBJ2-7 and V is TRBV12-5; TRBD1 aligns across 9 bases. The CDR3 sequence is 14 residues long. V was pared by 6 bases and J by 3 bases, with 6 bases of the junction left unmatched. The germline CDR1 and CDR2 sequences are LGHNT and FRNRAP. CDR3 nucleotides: TGTGCTAGTGGGATGGGACAGGGTATCTACGAGCAGTACTTC. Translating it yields CASGMGQGIYEQYF.

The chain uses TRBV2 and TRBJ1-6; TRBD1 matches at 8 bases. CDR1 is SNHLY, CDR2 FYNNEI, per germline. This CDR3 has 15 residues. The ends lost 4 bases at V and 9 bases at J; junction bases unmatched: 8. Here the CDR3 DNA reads TGTGCCAGCAGTGGGTCACAGGGGGGAGGTTCACCCCTCCACTTT. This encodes CASSGSQGGGSPLHF.

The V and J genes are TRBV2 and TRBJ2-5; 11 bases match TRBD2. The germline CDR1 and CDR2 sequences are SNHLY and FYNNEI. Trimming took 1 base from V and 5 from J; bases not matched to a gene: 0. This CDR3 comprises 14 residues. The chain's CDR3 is CASSEGLAGETQYF. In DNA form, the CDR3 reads TGTGCCAGCAGTGAAGGACTAGCGGGGGAGACCCAGTACTTC.

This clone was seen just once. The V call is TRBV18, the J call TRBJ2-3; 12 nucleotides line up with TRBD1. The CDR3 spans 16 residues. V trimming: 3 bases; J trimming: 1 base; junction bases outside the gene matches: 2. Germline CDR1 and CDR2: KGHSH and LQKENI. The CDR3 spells CASSPGTGGGTDTQYF. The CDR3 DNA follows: TGTGCCAGCTCACCCGGGACAGGGGGCGGCACAGATACGCAGTATTTT.

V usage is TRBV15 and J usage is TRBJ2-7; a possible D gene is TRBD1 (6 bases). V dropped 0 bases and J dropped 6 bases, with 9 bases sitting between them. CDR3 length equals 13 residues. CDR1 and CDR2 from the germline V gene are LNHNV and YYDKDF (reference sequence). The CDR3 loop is CATSRDLQGEQYF. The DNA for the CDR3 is TGTGCCACCAGCAGAGATCTACAGGGCGAGCAGTACTTC. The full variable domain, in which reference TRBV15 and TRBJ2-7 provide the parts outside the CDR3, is DAMVIQNPRYQVTQFGKPVTLSCSQTLNHNVMYWYQQKSSQAPKLLFHYYDKDFNNEADTPDNFQSRRPNTSFCFLDIRSPGLGDTAMYLCATSRDLQGEQYFGPGTRLTVT.